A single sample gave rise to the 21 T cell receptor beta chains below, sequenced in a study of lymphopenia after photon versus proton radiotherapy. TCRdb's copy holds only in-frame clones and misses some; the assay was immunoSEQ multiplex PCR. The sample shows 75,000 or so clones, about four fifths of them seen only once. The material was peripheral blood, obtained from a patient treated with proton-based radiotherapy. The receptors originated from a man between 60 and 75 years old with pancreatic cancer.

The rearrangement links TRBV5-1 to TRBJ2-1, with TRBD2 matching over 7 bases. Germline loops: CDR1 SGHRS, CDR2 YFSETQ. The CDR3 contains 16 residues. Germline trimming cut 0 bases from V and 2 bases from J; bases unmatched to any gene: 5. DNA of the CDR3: TGCGCCAGCAGCTTGGCCGGGGGAGGGGCCTACAATGAGCAGTTCTTC. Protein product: CASSLAGGGAYNEQFF.

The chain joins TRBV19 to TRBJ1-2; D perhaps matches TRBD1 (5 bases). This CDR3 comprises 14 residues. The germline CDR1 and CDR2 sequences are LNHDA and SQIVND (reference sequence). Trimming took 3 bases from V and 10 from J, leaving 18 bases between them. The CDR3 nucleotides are TGTGCCAGTAGTATTGTAGTCGGGGACTCGGACTACACCTTC. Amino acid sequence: CASSIVVGDSDYTF.

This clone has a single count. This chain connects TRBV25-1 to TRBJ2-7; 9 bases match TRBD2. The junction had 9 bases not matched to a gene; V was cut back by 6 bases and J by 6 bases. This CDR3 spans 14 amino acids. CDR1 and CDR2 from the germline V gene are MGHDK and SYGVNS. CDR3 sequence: CASRGPGTSSEQYF. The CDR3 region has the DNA TGTGCCAGCAGGGGGCCCGGGACTAGCTCCGAGCAGTACTTC.

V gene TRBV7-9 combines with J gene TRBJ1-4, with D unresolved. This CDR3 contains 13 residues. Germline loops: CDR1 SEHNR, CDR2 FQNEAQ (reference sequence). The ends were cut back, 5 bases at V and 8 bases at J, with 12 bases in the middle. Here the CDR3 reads CASSHGEVEKLFF. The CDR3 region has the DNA TGTGCCAGCAGCCATGGGGAGGTGGAAAAACTGTTTTTT.

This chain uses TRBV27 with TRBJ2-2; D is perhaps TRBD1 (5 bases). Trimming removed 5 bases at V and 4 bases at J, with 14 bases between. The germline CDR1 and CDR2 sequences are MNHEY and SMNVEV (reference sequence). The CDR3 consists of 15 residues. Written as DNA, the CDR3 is TGTGCCAGCAGTCTGGACACGCGAGGCACCGGGGAGCTGTTTTTT. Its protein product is CASSLDTRGTGELFF.

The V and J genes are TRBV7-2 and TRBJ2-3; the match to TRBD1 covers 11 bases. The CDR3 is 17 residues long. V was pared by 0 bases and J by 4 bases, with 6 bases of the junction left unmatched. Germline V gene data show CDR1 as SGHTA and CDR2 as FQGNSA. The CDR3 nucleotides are TGTGCCAGCAGCTTAGCTGGACAGGGGGCTCGTCCAGATACGCAGTATTTT. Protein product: CASSLAGQGARPDTQYF.

Here the CDR3 DNA reads TGTGCCAGCAGCCCGGGGCAGGGCGACTATGGCTACACCTTC. The encoded protein is CASSPGQGDYGYTF. The V and J genes are TRBV5-4 and TRBJ1-2; the D gene is possibly TRBD1 (5 bases). V was shortened by 4 bases and J by 3 bases, with 13 bases between the two germline ends. Germline CDR1 and CDR2: SGHNT and YYREEE (reference sequence). This CDR3 region has 14 residues.

The CDR3 DNA follows: TGTGCCAGCAGCTTAATTGGGGCCAACGTCCTGACTTTC. Its translation: CASSLIGANVLTF. The chain uses TRBV7-2 and TRBJ2-6; D ambiguous. V was trimmed by 2 bases and J by 3 bases, leaving 2 bases between them. The CDR3 loop spans 13 amino acids. The germline V gene encodes CDR1 SGHTA and CDR2 FQGNSA.

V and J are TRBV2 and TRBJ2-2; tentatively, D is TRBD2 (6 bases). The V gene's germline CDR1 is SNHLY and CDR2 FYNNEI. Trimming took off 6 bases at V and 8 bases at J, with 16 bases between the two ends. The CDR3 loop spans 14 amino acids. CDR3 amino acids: CASRQTRFLGELFF. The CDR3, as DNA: TGTGCCAGCAGACAGACTAGGTTTCTGGGGGAGCTGTTTTTT.

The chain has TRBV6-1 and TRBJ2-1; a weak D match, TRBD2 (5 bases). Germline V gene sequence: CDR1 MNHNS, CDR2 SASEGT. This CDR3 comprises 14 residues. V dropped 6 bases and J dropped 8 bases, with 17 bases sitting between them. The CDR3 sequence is CASRLEVANDEQFF. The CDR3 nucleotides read TGTGCCAGCAGATTGGAGGTTGCTAACGATGAGCAGTTCTTC.

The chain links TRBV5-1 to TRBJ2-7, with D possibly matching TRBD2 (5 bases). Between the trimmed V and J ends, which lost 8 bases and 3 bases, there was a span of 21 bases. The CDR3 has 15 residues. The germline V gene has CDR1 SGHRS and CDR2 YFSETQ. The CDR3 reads CARPHRPGKGYEQYF. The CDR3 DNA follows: TGCGCCAGACCTCATCGCCCCGGGAAAGGCTACGAGCAGTACTTC.

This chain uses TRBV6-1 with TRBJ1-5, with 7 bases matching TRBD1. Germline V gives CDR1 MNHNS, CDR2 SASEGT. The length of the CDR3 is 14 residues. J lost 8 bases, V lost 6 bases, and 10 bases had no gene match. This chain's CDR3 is CASRGTVKGEPQHF. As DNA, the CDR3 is TGTGCCAGCAGAGGGACAGTGAAGGGGGAGCCCCAGCATTTT.

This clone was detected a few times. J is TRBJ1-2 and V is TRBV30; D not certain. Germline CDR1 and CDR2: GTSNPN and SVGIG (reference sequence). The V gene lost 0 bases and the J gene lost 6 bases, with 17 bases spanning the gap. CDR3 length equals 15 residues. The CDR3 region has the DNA TGTGCCTGGAGTGTTCATATTGACGGAGGCGATGGCTACACCTTC. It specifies CAWSVHIDGGDGYTF.

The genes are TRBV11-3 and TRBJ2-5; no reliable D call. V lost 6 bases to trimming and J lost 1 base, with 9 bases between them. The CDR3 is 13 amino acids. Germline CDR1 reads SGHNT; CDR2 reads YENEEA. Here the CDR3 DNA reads TGTGCCAGCAGACCGAGGAGCCAAGAGACCCAGTACTTC. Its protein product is CASRPRSQETQYF.

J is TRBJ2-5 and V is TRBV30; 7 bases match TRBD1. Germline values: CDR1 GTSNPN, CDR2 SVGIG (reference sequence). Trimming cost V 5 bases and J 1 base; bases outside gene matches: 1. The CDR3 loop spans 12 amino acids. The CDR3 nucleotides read TGTGCCTGGGGACAGGTCCAAGAGACCCAGTACTTC. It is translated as CAWGQVQETQYF.

DNA of the CDR3: TGTGCCAGCTCCAGCCTTGGCGGCTACAATGAGCAGTTCTTC. Protein product: CASSSLGGYNEQFF. The rearrangement links TRBV28 to TRBJ2-1; D is unresolved. The V and J ends lost 8 bases and 3 bases respectively, with 14 bases between them. From germline, CDR1 is MDHEN and CDR2 SYDVKM. CDR3 length equals 14 residues.

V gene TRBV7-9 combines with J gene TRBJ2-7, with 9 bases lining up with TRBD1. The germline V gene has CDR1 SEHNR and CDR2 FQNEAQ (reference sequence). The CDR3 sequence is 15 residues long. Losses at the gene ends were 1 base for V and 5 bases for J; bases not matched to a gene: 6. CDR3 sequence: CASSLGTGVPHEQYF. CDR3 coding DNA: TGTGCCAGCAGCTTAGGGACAGGGGTCCCCCACGAGCAGTACTTC.

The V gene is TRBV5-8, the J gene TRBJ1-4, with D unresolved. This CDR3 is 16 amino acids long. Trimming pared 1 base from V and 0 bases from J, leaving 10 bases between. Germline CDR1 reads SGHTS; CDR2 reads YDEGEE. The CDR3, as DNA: TGTGCCAGCAGCTTGTACGGCTCAGCAACTAATGAAAAACTGTTTTTT. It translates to CASSLYGSATNEKLFF.

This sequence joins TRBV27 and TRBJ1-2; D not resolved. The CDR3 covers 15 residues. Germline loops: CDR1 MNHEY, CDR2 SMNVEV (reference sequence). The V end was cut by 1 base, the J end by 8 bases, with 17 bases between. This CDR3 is CASSLWAGSSGGYTF. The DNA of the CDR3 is TGTGCCAGCAGTTTATGGGCAGGTAGCTCGGGGGGCTACACCTTC.

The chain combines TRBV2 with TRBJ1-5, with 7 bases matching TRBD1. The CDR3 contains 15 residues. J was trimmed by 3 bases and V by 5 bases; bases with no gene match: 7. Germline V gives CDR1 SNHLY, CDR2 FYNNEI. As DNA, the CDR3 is TGTGCCAGCAGTCCACAGGGGATGGACAATCAGCCCCAGCATTTT. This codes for CASSPQGMDNQPQHF. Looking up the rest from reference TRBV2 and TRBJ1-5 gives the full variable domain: EPEVTQTPSHQVTQMGQEVILRCVPISNHLYFYWYRQILGQKVEFLVSFYNNEISEKSEIFDDQFSVERPDGSNFTLKIRSTKLEDSAMYFCASSPQGMDNQPQHFGDGTRLSIL.

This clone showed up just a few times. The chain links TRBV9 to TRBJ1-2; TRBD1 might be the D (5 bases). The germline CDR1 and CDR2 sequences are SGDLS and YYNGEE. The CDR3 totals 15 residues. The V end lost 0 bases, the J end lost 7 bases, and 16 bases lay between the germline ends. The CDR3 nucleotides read TGTGCCAGCAGCGTAGGTCGGTGGGGGGACGGTGGCTACACCTTC. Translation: CASSVGRWGDGGYTF.